The 27 T cell receptor beta chains listed next were all sequenced from one sample in a study of T cell repertoires in cytomegalovirus infection. TCRdb re-called the reads through MiXCR, storing one row per CDR3 protein. The sample lists nearly 650,000 distinct CDR3 sequences, roughly 26% occurring once. The sequencing input was CD8+ T cells from PBMCs. The receptors stem from a human donor in good health (CMV status not recorded). Some clones in this sample may be carry-over from other donors' samples.

This clonotype was seen many times. The gene calls are TRBV27 and TRBJ2-5, with 13 nucleotides matching TRBD2. The CDR3 has 14 amino acids. Germline lookup yields CDR1 MNHEY and CDR2 SMNVEV (reference sequence). With 5 bases clipped from V and 5 bases from J, the junction kept 2 bases outside the gene matches. The CDR3 loop is CASSPLAGGETQYF. CDR3 sequence (DNA): TGTGCCAGCAGTCCACTAGCGGGGGGGGAGACCCAGTACTTC.

The chain couples TRBV20-1 to TRBJ2-7; 8 nucleotides agree with TRBD2. Per the germline V gene, CDR1 is DFQATT and CDR2 is SNEGSKA (reference sequence). This CDR3 is 14 amino acids long. Trimming removed 2 bases from V and 0 bases from J; junction bases left unmatched: 3. DNA of the CDR3: TGCAGTGCTAGAATAGCGGGGCTCTCCTACGAGCAGTACTTC. This sequence encodes CSARIAGLSYEQYF.

The table lists this clonotype with a few counts. The rearrangement uses TRBV12-3 or TRBV12-4 and TRBJ1-2; D call uncertain. V lost 3 bases, J lost 6 bases, and 17 bases lay in between. The CDR3 covers 15 residues. CDR3 in amino acids: CASSLGYGFVHGYTF. The CDR3 DNA is TGTGCCAGCAGTTTGGGTTACGGGTTTGTCCATGGCTACACCTTC.

The chain is built from TRBV5-6 and TRBJ1-5, with 7 bases fitting TRBD1. The CDR3 consists of 18 residues. Unmatched junction bases numbered 13, after V lost 3 bases and J lost 1 base. Germline V lookup: CDR1 SGHDT, CDR2 YYEEEE. CDR3 in DNA: TGTGCCAGCAGCTGCGGGACAGCCCCTACCACCAGCAATCAGCCCCAGCATTTT. Its protein is CASSCGTAPTTSNQPQHF.

The chain uses TRBV4-1 and TRBJ2-7, with D hard to call. CDR3 length: 16 residues. Deletions cut 1 base from V and 4 bases from J, with 17 bases between. Germline lookup yields CDR1 MGHRA and CDR2 YSYEKL. The CDR3 sequence is CASSQGFPSWEYEQYF. The CDR3 DNA sequence: TGCGCCAGCAGCCAAGGGTTCCCCAGCTGGGAATACGAGCAGTACTTC.

This clonotype appeared once. This rearrangement joins TRBV2 to TRBJ1-3, with TRBD1 as a possible D gene (5 bases). This CDR3 is 17 amino acids long. Germline V gene lookup returns CDR1 SNHLY and CDR2 FYNNEI. V dropped 6 bases and J dropped 1 base, with 19 bases sitting between them. The CDR3 DNA is TGTGCCAGCAGGGGGACGGACGTCCGCCGGTCTGGAAACACCATATATTTT. It is translated as CASRGTDVRRSGNTIYF.

This clonotype has only a few counts. The chain recombines TRBV3-1 with TRBJ2-5; TRBD2 matches at 12 bases. Germline CDR1 reads LGHDT; CDR2 reads YNNKEL (reference sequence). The V segment lost 0 bases and the J segment 0 bases; nucleotides outside the gene matches: 8. The CDR3 extends over 19 amino acids. CDR3 in DNA: TGTGCCAGCAGCCAAGATTGGACTAGCGGGGACAAGTACCAAGAGACCCAGTACTTC. This gives the protein CASSQDWTSGDKYQETQYF.

This clonotype was seen repeatedly, ten times or more. This rearrangement joins TRBV12-3 or TRBV12-4 to TRBJ2-7, with 7 positions matching TRBD1. CDR3 length: 14 residues. V shed 5 bases and J 4 bases; nucleotides not matched to a gene: 8. For the CDR3, the DNA is TGTGCCAGCAGTCCCGGGACAGTGGATTACGAGCAGTACTTC. The encoded protein is CASSPGTVDYEQYF.

Regarding this clonotype: It may be a read error: a sequence one base away is much more abundant. This chain links TRBV12-3 or TRBV12-4 with TRBJ2-1; D possibly corresponds to TRBD2 (6 bases). The CDR3 covers 15 residues. Trimming took off 10 bases at V and 2 bases at J, with 18 bases between the two ends. The CDR3 nucleotides are TGTGCCAACAGCCCTCAGCGGGCCGCCTACAATGAGCAGTTCTTC. Amino acids: CANSPQRAAYNEQFF.

This clonotype was seen more than once but under ten times. The chain uses TRBV12-5 and TRBJ1-1; D possibly corresponds to TRBD1 (6 bases). With 6 bases removed from V and 4 bases from J, the gap between germline ends came to 12 bases. The CDR3 runs 13 residues. Per germline, CDR1 LGHNT and CDR2 FRNRAP. DNA of the CDR3: TGTGCTAGTGGCCTCACAGGGAGCACTGAAGCTTTCTTT. It is translated as CASGLTGSTEAFF.

This clonotype showed up just a few times. The genes are TRBV28 and TRBJ1-2; no firm D call. The CDR3 contains 15 residues. The V and J ends lost 4 bases and 4 bases respectively, with 16 bases between them. CDR1 MDHEN and CDR2 SYDVKM come from the germline V gene. Here the CDR3 DNA reads TGTGCCAGCAGTTCCATCACAGCGACATCCTATGGCTACACCTTC. Translating gives CASSSITATSYGYTF.

The chain carries TRBV12-3 or TRBV12-4 and TRBJ2-5; 7 positions agree with TRBD1. The V and J ends lost 3 bases and 2 bases, in that order; junction bases with no gene match: 6. The CDR3 covers 15 residues. The CDR3 loop reads CASSFFGTAQETQYF. The DNA for the CDR3 is TGTGCCAGCAGTTTCTTCGGGACAGCTCAAGAGACCCAGTACTTC.

This clonotype occurred a few times. The chain has TRBV4-1 and TRBJ2-5; TRBD2 might be the D (5 bases). V was cut by 6 bases and J by 6 bases, with 20 bases left in between. CDR1 MGHRA and CDR2 YSYEKL come from the germline V gene. The CDR3 covers 15 residues. CDR3 sequence: CASRGTGITGKTQYF. CDR3 DNA: TGCGCCAGCAGAGGCACGGGGATCACGGGAAAGACCCAGTACTTC.

In this sample, this clonotype turned up a few times. The J gene is TRBJ2-7, the V gene TRBV6-5, with D maybe TRBD2 (5 bases). Germline CDR1 is MNHEY and CDR2 is SVGAGI. V lost 5 bases to trimming and J lost 5 bases, with 13 bases between them. The CDR3 is made up of 13 amino acids. CDR3 sequence reads: CASSPGKGNEQYV. In DNA form, the CDR3 reads TGTGCCAGCAGTCCGGGAAAGGGAAACGAGCAGTACGTC.

The chain recombines TRBV29-1 with TRBJ2-5; D unresolved. Germline V gene data show CDR1 as SQVTM and CDR2 as ANQGSEA. Trimming took off 0 bases at V and 5 bases at J, with 7 bases between the two ends. This CDR3 is built from 12 residues. DNA of the CDR3: TGCAGCGTTGAAGACAGTTCCGAGACCCAGTACTTC. Amino acid sequence: CSVEDSSETQYF.

This clonotype was counted only a few times. The chain combines TRBV4-3 with TRBJ1-3; D remains ambiguous. In germline, CDR1 is LGHNA, CDR2 YSLEER. CDR3 size: 15 residues. With 1 base removed from V and 4 bases from J, the gap between germline ends came to 11 bases. The DNA for the CDR3 is TGCGCCAGCAGCCAAGTAGTAGGATCCGGAAACACCATATATTTT. It translates to CASSQVVGSGNTIYF.

This clonotype was seen a handful of times. The chain is built from TRBV20-1 and TRBJ2-2; tentatively, D is TRBD2 (6 bases). V was clipped by 5 bases and J by 4 bases, with 17 bases between them. Germline values: CDR1 DFQATT, CDR2 SNEGSKA (reference sequence). This CDR3 spans 15 amino acids. The CDR3 is CSAPGPSGGTGELFF. As DNA, the CDR3 is TGCAGTGCTCCCGGCCCCTCCGGGGGCACCGGGGAGCTGTTTTTT.

CDR3 protein: CASSPYREKGDSPLHF. The CDR3 coding sequence is TGTGCCAGTAGTCCGTATAGGGAGAAGGGAGACTCACCCCTCCACTTT. The chain is built from TRBV19 and TRBJ1-6; D gene uncertain. This CDR3 comprises 16 residues. Germline CDR1 and CDR2: LNHDA and SQIVND (reference sequence). The V and J ends lost 5 bases and 10 bases respectively, with 21 bases between them.

This clonotype showed up just a few times. V gene TRBV12-3 or TRBV12-4 combines with J gene TRBJ2-1; the match to TRBD1 covers 7 bases. The CDR3 has 13 residues. The V and J ends lost 7 bases and 6 bases, in that order; junction bases with no gene match: 6. CDR3: CASIPQGTNEQFF. CDR3 in DNA: TGTGCCAGCATCCCACAGGGGACCAATGAGCAGTTCTTC.

This clonotype was detected once. Mismatch with germline at one junction end may stem from a read error. The chain combines TRBV11-3 with TRBJ1-1, with D unresolved. The CDR3 has 13 amino acids. Germline V gene data show CDR1 as SGHNT and CDR2 as YENEEA. This CDR3 is CVSSRNRNTEAFF. CDR3 in DNA: TGTGTCAGCAGCCGCAACAGGAACACTGAAGCTTTCTTT.

About this clonotype itself: Given a much more abundant clone one base away, this may be a read error. The chain is built from TRBV7-9 and TRBJ1-2; 10 bases are a match to TRBD1. This CDR3 contains 16 residues. Germline lookup yields CDR1 SEHNR and CDR2 FQNEAQ (reference sequence). CDR3 in DNA: TGTACCAGCAGCTTAGAGGGGACAGGGGCTAACTATGGCTACACCTTC. It is translated as CTSSLEGTGANYGYTF.

This clonotype was picked up many times. This chain connects TRBV4-2 to TRBJ2-7, with D possibly being TRBD2 (5 bases). This CDR3 is 17 amino acids long. Per the germline V gene, CDR1 is LGHNA and CDR2 is YNFKEQ. Trimming cost V 1 base and J 0 bases, with 16 bases left between them. CDR3 sequence (DNA): TGTGCCAGCAGCCAAGCAGGCCGTTGGGAGAGCTCCTACGAGCAGTACTTC. It is translated as CASSQAGRWESSYEQYF.

This clonotype was counted at least ten times. The rearrangement links TRBV6-2 or TRBV6-3 to TRBJ2-1; D may match TRBD1 or TRBD2 (5 bases each). The V gene lost 2 bases and the J gene lost 0 bases, with 17 bases spanning the gap. CDR3 length: 18 residues. The V gene's germline CDR1 is MNHEY and CDR2 SVGEGT. This CDR3 is CASSYEEEGQTSYNEQFF. Here the CDR3 DNA reads TGTGCCAGCAGTTACGAGGAGGAAGGACAAACCTCCTACAATGAGCAGTTCTTC.

This rearrangement joins TRBV19 to TRBJ2-3; TRBD2 agrees at 11 bases. The length of the CDR3 is 15 residues. With 6 bases clipped from V and 4 bases from J, the junction kept 6 bases outside the gene matches. Looked up from germline, CDR1 is LNHDA and CDR2 is SQIVND (reference sequence). The DNA for the CDR3 is TGTGCCAGTAGCCGGCTAGCGGGGGGCCCAGATACGCAGTATTTT. Amino acid sequence: CASSRLAGGPDTQYF.

This clonotype showed up just a few times. The chain is built from TRBV29-1 and TRBJ2-1; D possibly corresponds to TRBD1 (5 bases). V was pared by 3 bases and J by 8 bases, with 11 bases between. Germline V gene data show CDR1 as SQVTM and CDR2 as ANQGSEA. The CDR3 length is 12 residues. The CDR3 sequence: CSVDQGLYEQFF. In nucleotides, the CDR3 is TGCAGCGTTGACCAGGGTTTGTATGAGCAGTTCTTC.

This clonotype appeared many times. The chain combines TRBV7-6 with TRBJ2-1; D gene uncertain. The germline V gene has CDR1 SGHVS and CDR2 FNYEAQ. This CDR3 is built from 13 residues. The V end lost 5 bases, the J end lost 6 bases, and 11 bases lay between the germline ends. CDR3 amino acids: CASSLSRRNEQFF. CDR3 sequence (DNA): TGTGCCAGCAGCCTAAGCCGACGCAATGAGCAGTTCTTC. Complete variable domain (other parts from reference TRBV7-6 and TRBJ2-1): GAGVSQSPRYKVTKRGQDVALRCDPISGHVSLYWYRQALGQGPEFLTYFNYEAQQDKSGLPNDRFSAERPEGSISTLTIQRTEQRDSAMYRCASSLSRRNEQFFGPGTRLTVL.

The gene calls are TRBV14 and TRBJ2-1; D perhaps matches TRBD1 (5 bases). CDR3 size: 15 residues. From germline, CDR1 is SGHDN and CDR2 FVKESK. Trimming cost V 5 bases and J 5 bases, with 16 bases left between them. The CDR3 bases are TGTGCCAGCAGCATCAGGGTCTCTCGAAACAATGAGCAGTTCTTC. Its translation: CASSIRVSRNNEQFF.